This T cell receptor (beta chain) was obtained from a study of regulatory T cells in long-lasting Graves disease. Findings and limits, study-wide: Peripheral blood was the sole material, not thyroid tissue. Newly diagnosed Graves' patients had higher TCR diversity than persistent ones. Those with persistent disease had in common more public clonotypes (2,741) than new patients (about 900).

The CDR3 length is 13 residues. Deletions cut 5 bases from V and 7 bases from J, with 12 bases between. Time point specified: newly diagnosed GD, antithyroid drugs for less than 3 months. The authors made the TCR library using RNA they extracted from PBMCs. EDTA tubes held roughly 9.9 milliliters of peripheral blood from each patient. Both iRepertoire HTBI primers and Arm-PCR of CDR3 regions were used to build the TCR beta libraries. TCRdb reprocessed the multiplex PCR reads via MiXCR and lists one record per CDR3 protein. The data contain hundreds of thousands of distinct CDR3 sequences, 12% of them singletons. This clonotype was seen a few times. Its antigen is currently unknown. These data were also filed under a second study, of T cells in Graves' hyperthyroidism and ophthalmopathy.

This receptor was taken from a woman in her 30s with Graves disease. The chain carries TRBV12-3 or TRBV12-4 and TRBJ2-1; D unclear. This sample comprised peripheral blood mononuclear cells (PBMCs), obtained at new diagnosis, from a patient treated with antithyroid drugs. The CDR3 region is CASSRSPGNEQFF. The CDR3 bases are TGTGCCAGCAGTCGGTCCCCCGGAAATGAGCAGTTCTTC.